Listed below are T cell receptor beta chains from one sample, sequenced in a study of STAT3 mutations in large granular lymphocyte leukemia. Libraries were prepared by immunoSEQ multiplex PCR; TCRdb keeps only in-frame clonotypes and omits some of them. The sample yields roughly 35,000 clones, 70% to 90% seen once. The specimen sequenced was PBMCs. The receptors come from a human donor with T large granular lymphocyte leukemia. Some clones in this sample may be carry-over from other donors' samples. CDR3s include the opening cysteine and the closing phenylalanine or tryptophan. Each record gives: V gene, J gene, CDR3 protein.

TRBV7-9	TRBJ1-1	CAVTGANMNTEAFF
TRBV30	TRBJ1-6	CAWSTGSSYNSPLHF
TRBV9	TRBJ2-5	CASSVGSDPGTQYF
TRBV5-1	TRBJ2-7	CASSATGTAYEQYF
TRBV25-1	TRBJ1-6	CASSEPNRGSSYNSPLHF
TRBV5-1	TRBJ1-6	CASSLGGGSYNSPLHF
TRBV5-4	TRBJ1-1	CASSWGDRRNTEAFF
TRBV15	TRBJ1-1	CATSRVGDRAFF
TRBV7-9	TRBJ1-1	CASSLVGPEAFF
TRBV10-3	TRBJ2-3	CAISGSRDFSTDTQYF
TRBV6-1	TRBJ1-2	CAVPKPGGSLYGYTF
TRBV7-2	TRBJ2-7	CASSYSPGQGYEQYF
TRBV9	TRBJ2-5	CASSPHRDQGTQYF
TRBV5-4	TRBJ2-5	CASKMAVQETQYF
TRBV5-8	TRBJ1-2	CASSPLWEIMEGYTF
TRBV10-2	TRBJ2-6	CASTGSGANVLTF
TRBV10-3	TRBJ1-6	CAISRTGQESPLHF
TRBV5-1	TRBJ2-1	CASSRGGNENEQFF
TRBV11-2	TRBJ1-6	CASSLGTGGPDNSPLHF
TRBV5-1	TRBJ2-7	CASSLPATFYEQYF
TRBV5-1	TRBJ2-2	CASSLLTVDTGELFF
TRBV6-1	TRBJ2-5	CASSVRGAETQYF
TRBV5-4	TRBJ2-1	CASSLTGKSDEQFF
TRBV6-4	TRBJ1-2	CASSQTGNYGYTF
TRBV7-9	TRBJ1-5	CASSSDRGYQPQHF
TRBV30	TRBJ2-7	CAWTRGLGEQYF
TRBV7-9	TRBJ2-1	CASSPVGGRTYNEQFF
TRBV4-1	TRBJ1-1	CASSQPGEPTEAFF
TRBV11-2	TRBJ1-2	CASSFRTGHYGYTF
TRBV13	TRBJ2-7	CASSSQGGLSYEQYF
TRBV9	TRBJ2-3	CASGPGTDTQYF
TRBV7-9	TRBJ1-5	CASSLGPGTDRERQPQHF
TRBV5-5	TRBJ2-3	CASSETSDTQYF
TRBV4-1	TRBJ2-5	CASSQDLAQETQYF
TRBV10-2	TRBJ2-5	CASSEVDNQETQYF
TRBV18	TRBJ2-1	CASSRDSYNEQFF
TRBV7-9	TRBJ1-2	CASSLPTGNYGYTF
TRBV6-5	TRBJ2-2	CASSWGTGTNTGELFF
TRBV5-4	TRBJ2-5	CASSERGGIQETQYF
TRBV5-6	TRBJ2-1	CASSRPGQYPYNEQFF
TRBV7-2	TRBJ2-7	CASSPAGGGYEQYF
TRBV30	TRBJ2-3	CALASGGGTQYF
TRBV28	TRBJ1-5	CASSFGAQTAQHF
TRBV6-5	TRBJ1-5	CASRPTIYSNQPQHF
TRBV7-8	TRBJ1-2	CASSPSGLLLGYGYTF
TRBV30	TRBJ2-1	CAWSVMGMGEQFF
TRBV6-5	TRBJ2-3	CASSYGSFRGTDTQYF
TRBV7-9	TRBJ1-1	CASSLDGAEAFF
TRBV10-3	TRBJ2-7	CATLYEQYF
TRBV19	TRBJ1-4	CASRQGGEKLFF
TRBV10-3	TRBJ2-3	CAISESQPSPDTQYF
TRBV5-1	TRBJ2-5	CASSPRTDGGTQYF
TRBV7-6	TRBJ1-6	CASSLGGDSPLHF